These T cell receptor beta chains were read from a single sample in a study of beta chain features in type 1 diabetes. TCRdb's table, derived via immunoSEQ multiplex PCR, lists solely in-frame clones and lacks some. The profile shows 200,000 to 300,000 clones, 25% to 30% of them singletons. The sequenced sample was central memory CD4+ T cells from blood. These TCRs come from a man aged 30 to 39 in good health. The CDR3 runs from the conserved cysteine through the conserved F or W.

v_gene	j_gene	CDR3aa
TRBV28	TRBJ1-1	CASSSGTGENTEAFF
TRBV4-1	TRBJ2-7	CASSLGPAERWYEQYF
TRBV7-2	TRBJ2-7	CASSSDGGTIEQYF
TRBV30	TRBJ2-1	CAWSPPTGRYNEQFF
TRBV30	TRBJ1-6	CAWSVGDTNSPLHF
TRBV7-9	TRBJ2-3	CASSLTGGGDTQYF
TRBV7-7	TRBJ2-3	CASSLTPPGLAGDTQYF
TRBV30	TRBJ2-3	CAWTEFRDTQYF
TRBV5-4	TRBJ2-5	CASSSILAQETQYF
TRBV30	TRBJ2-1	CAWSEGTSAYNEQFF
TRBV18	TRBJ2-7	CASSPASGYEQYF
TRBV19	TRBJ2-5	CASSIGRKETQYF
TRBV7-4	TRBJ2-7	CASSLVQHHEQYF
TRBV25-1	TRBJ2-7	CASSVPGGYEQYF
TRBV7-2	TRBJ2-7	CASSRIAGGAYEQYF
TRBV5-1	TRBJ2-1	CASSLVGANSYNEQFF
TRBV29-1	TRBJ2-7	CSVEADTYEQYF
TRBV30	TRBJ1-1	CAWSVRTNTEAFF
TRBV2	TRBJ2-7	CASRRSDRRQQYF
TRBV30	TRBJ2-7	CAWSSRTSGREQYF
TRBV29-1	TRBJ1-5	CSVEENSNQPQHF
TRBV18	TRBJ2-1	CASSPAAYNEQFF
TRBV19	TRBJ1-2	CASSTPLEGTISGYGYTF
TRBV7-8	TRBJ2-7	CASSLVTSSHEQYF
TRBV6-6	TRBJ2-3	CASSAQGTDTQYF
TRBV7-9	TRBJ2-3	CASSPGTHTDTQYF
TRBV30	TRBJ1-1	CAREGRSNTEAFF
TRBV5-4	TRBJ2-2	CASSPTSNEVSGELFF
TRBV29-1	TRBJ1-2	CSVAQGAQGYTF
TRBV6-5	TRBJ2-2	CASTPRAGGGELFF
TRBV28	TRBJ2-7	CARSSPRRALYEQYF
TRBV25-1	TRBJ2-7	CASSEYPGGEQYF
TRBV6-5	TRBJ2-1	CASSYGIYNEQFF
TRBV6-6	TRBJ1-4	CASGTSEKLFF
TRBV6-6	TRBJ2-7	CASSLEYEQYF
TRBV29-1	TRBJ1-3	CSAAEGSGNTIYF
TRBV5-6	TRBJ2-3	CASSSVAMVRSTDTQYF
TRBV30	TRBJ2-1	CAWSASEILYNEQFF
TRBV30	TRBJ1-1	CAWSDRNTEAFF
TRBV29-1	TRBJ2-1	CSALTSYNEQFF
TRBV27	TRBJ1-5	CASSPYSVRDQPQHF
TRBV19	TRBJ2-1	CASSITSGRSNEQFF